Described below is a single T cell receptor beta chain sequence and its context. The antigen is not known. Other DNA sequences in this specimen translate into the identical CDR3. Assay used: immunoSEQ multiplex PCR; TCRdb lists only in-frame clones, some missing. The sample lists around 550,000 clones; 90% to 96% were seen once. This entry is derived from a study of shared clonotypes between healthy human individuals. On the study more broadly: Per-donor plates numbered three CD4 naive, three CD4 memory, two CD8 naive and one CD8 memory.

Overall study findings and caveats: Memory subsets generally showed smaller estimated richness than naive subsets did. Blood was the sole source, and tissue repertoires probably differ.

Trimming cost V 2 bases and J 0 bases, with 12 bases left between them. Germline values: CDR1 SGHDT, CDR2 YYEEEE. The CDR3 runs 15 residues. The chain has TRBV5-6 and TRBJ2-7, with D possibly being TRBD1 or TRBD2 (5 bases each). Specimen: naive CD4+ T cells sorted from blood. As to subset: CD45RA+ positively selected. The TCR was taken from a woman aged 25-40 years in good health. The CDR3 loop reads CASSFQGPLSYEQYF. CDR3 DNA: TGTGCCAGCAGCTTTCAGGGACCCCTCTCCTACGAGCAGTACTTC.